This T cell receptor (beta chain) was sequenced in a study of cytomegalovirus exposure and HLA in healthy donors (TCRdb year 2017). Regarding the research as a whole: An earlier analysis of roughly 630 of the donors reported approximately 290 Gb of sequence data and some 100 million unique TCR beta sequences from 150 million to 200 million T cells. About 280 gigabases of sequencing data and 80 million or so unique TCR sequences were included in an early release covering about 700 HLA-typed donors. Of the approximately 400 genotyped donors, roughly 76% were placed in the genetic ancestry cluster associated with self-reported Caucasian donors. The study was designed to test whether signatures of past pathogen exposure could be identified by cataloging public T cell receptors. Using immunosequencing, the study profiled T cell repertoires from 500 to 800 subjects and related those repertoires to cytomegalovirus serostatus. In addition to the first cohort of approximately 670 subjects, a separate validation cohort of 120 different subjects was used. The study combined high-throughput TCR immunosequencing, statistical association of individual TCRs with disease status, and machine learning to predict cytomegalovirus infection status. In a later analysis, previously published TCR beta repertoires from several hundred donors were re-analyzed and high-resolution HLA genotyping was added so that TCR occurrence patterns could be studied. In the later analysis, no new phenotypic data were used to find candidate immune exposures; instead, reliance was placed on TCR beta sequences and their occurrence across donors. To decide whether each TCR beta V gene segment behaved as functional or pseudogenic, an earlier analysis of over 500 of the donors relied on high-throughput TCR beta sequencing. Donor age, sex, ethnicity and CMV serostatus were compiled together with the repertoire data. A later genetic analysis took genome-wide SNP genotypes for about 55% of the 666 donors and used that subset as a discovery cohort. Every discovery cohort repertoire had been produced on one sequencing platform. HLA typing covered class I and class II loci at four-digit resolution. The number of donors typed differed by locus, with roughly 629-640 for A, B, C, DRB1 and DQB1, roughly 520 for DQA1, 600 to 610 for DPA1, and around 460 for DPB1. Roughly five DR-DQ haplotypes were handled as single units for association and clustering because linkage in the cohort was strong. On average, roughly 240,000 unique TCR beta nucleotide sequences were sequenced per donor among 398 genotyped donors of the cohort, with roughly 18% of those sequences being non-productive.

Library method: the immunoSEQ multiplex PCR assay. For the multiplex PCR, a mixture combining 60 forward primers for TCR Vbeta segments and 13 reverse primers for TCR Jbeta segments was used. A multiplex PCR assay on genomic DNA amplified the CDR3 region of rearranged TCR beta genes. The amplified TCR beta libraries were sequenced on the Illumina HiSeq System as 87-base-pair reads. Concerning the study's data processing: A later analysis tallied roughly 78 million unique TCR beta chains across the 666 repertoires, and roughly 11 million of those chains were shared by two or more donors. Raw reads were error-corrected and collapsed into unique sequences by a nearest-neighbor algorithm in which closely related sequences were merged to remove PCR and sequencing errors. To assign V, D and J gene segments, CDR3 sequences were aligned to IMGT reference sequences. Each retained sequence needed at least a six-nucleotide match to both a V gene segment and a J gene segment. A rearrangement counted as productive if the CDR3 had no stop codons and remained in frame with V and J, and every other rearrangement counted as non-productive. CDR3 was defined by IMGT convention, running from the second conserved V-encoded cysteine to the conserved J-encoded phenylalanine. The earlier analysis of roughly 590 of the donors excluded sequences that lacked an unambiguous match to a single V gene segment. An earlier analysis of several hundred of the donors called V segments functional above 56.7% productive rearrangements and segregating when the between-donor standard deviation exceeded 5%. To diagnose cytomegalovirus status from the catalog of TCR beta chain sequences, a statistical classification framework was built. In a later analysis, TCR nucleotide sequences were compared against IMGT/GENE-DB human TR gene sequences so that V and J genes could be assigned. Using the TCRdist pipeline, a later analysis assigned CDR3 sequences along with most-parsimonious VDJ recombination scenarios. In a later analysis, every TCR beta chain was defined by the combination of its CDR3 amino acid sequence and its V-gene family, and reads without a unique V-gene family were dropped. A later analysis removed 592 highly shared, low-generation-probability nucleotide sequences to deal with suspected cross-contamination and a sequencing artifact. For each public chain, a later analysis derived a clonal expansion index from normalized ranks of inferred template counts within each repertoire. Generation probabilities in a later analysis came from a VDJ recombination model fitted to out-of-frame rearrangements, and those results were checked against IGoR. Hypergeometric tests were used in a later analysis to score TCR-TCR, TCR-HLA and TCR-CMV co-occurrence, with a repertoire-size bias correction applied to the TCR pairs. False discovery rates were estimated in a later analysis by permuting HLA or CMV assignments 20 times. In a later analysis, co-occurring TCRs were grouped using DBSCAN, with TCRdist sequence similarity added in when clustering inside HLA-allele-positive subsets. Repertoires with fewer than 30,000 or more than 120,000 public chains, plus five repertoires with anomalous nucleotide sharing, were excluded from co-occurrence clustering. TCRdb stores this immuneACCESS table with in-frame sequences only. Part of the clones is absent; in the studies checked, under half of the shortfall reflects unresolved V genes, and no reason is known for the rest. D and trimming were read from the DNA, whereas the V and J calls and clone size are those reported in that table. The sample table holds fewer than 300,000 clones, of which roughly 80% were seen once. The ten largest make up less than 0.4% of the sample.

This clone was counted a single time. It has no known antigen specificity. Base qualities are not at hand, and no much larger clone is one base apart. The cohort consisted of hundreds of healthy bone marrow donors. Cohort members were all nominally healthy when sampled, although unrecorded immune exposures were likely present. The donor tested CMV seronegative and was one of the 352 seronegative cohort members. A peripheral blood sample was provided by each donor, and peripheral blood mononuclear cells were used for TCR beta sequencing. The Qiagen DNeasy Blood Extraction Kit was used to extract genomic DNA from the blood cell samples. The CDR3 numbers 16 residues from cysteine through phenylalanine. The retained sequence is limited to the CDR3, 48 bases, with the frame set at the first base. The V and J ends are trimmed by 4 bases and 4 bases, leaving 17 bases between them. CDR1 and CDR2, looked up from the germline V gene, are SGHVS and FQNEAQ.

Beyond this particular receptor, the publication reports: According to a later analysis, TCR association rates differed among HLA loci, with DRB1 alleles showing the most associated TCRs and HLA-C alleles showing the fewest. Linkage disequilibrium might explain the correlated functional status among segregating V segments, but an unknown experimental factor could not be ruled out. An association between a missense DCLRE1C variant and V-gene and J-gene trimming of TCR beta chains was found in a later genetic analysis and replicated in an independent cohort. In a later analysis, several top co-occurrence clusters were reported to appear linked to parvovirus B19, influenza, CMV and Epstein-Barr virus. In an earlier analysis of some 540 of the donors, most TCR beta V segments appeared in productive rearrangements about 87% or about 30% of the time, broadly matching IMGT annotations. The authors suggested that the approach could potentially be extended to other disease states and immunological phenotypes. The presence/absence analyses assumed that sequencing depth was roughly uniform across donors, and that assumption may not be true. According to a later analysis, most CMV-associated TCR beta chains appeared to be HLA-restricted, and the HLA associations seemed to be driven largely by CMV exposure. In the study, 150 to 200 TCR beta chains were listed as associated with cytomegalovirus. Cytomegalovirus status was reported to be diagnosed by the classifier with high specificity and sensitivity in both the original and validation cohorts. CMV serostatus was the only immune exposure information available for the cohort. When HLA alleles, especially DR and DQ, strongly co-occurred, attributing TCR associations to individual alleles was difficult. HLA typing was unavailable for some donors at each locus, so association tests used only the typed subset. Most TCR sequences were observed very rarely across donors, whereas some public TCRs were present in many individuals. A few of the identified cytomegalovirus-associated TCR beta chains were confirmed in vitro to be specific for cytomegalovirus antigens. Because the 87-base-pair reads could not distinguish some IMGT-functional V segments, including TRBV6-2 and TRBV6-3, those segments were excluded. A later analysis associated 16,951 TCR beta sequences with specific HLA alleles at a false discovery rate of 0.05. Because counts were too low, seventeen rarely observed V segments, including chromosome 9 orphons, were left out of the earlier analysis of approximately 580 of the donors. The cohort was sequenced for TCR beta chains only, and without alpha or paired-chain data the features that could be detected were limited. Compared with the approximately 600-donor mean, donors in an Asian-associated ancestry cluster had fewer N-insertions in productive TCRs, according to a later genetic analysis. A further reported finding was that TCR beta sequences accurately predicted the HLA-A and HLA-B alleles for most subjects in the first cohort. A cluster of highly shared sequence variants was judged likely to represent a technical artifact of the sequencing pipeline. A later analysis found that HLA-associated TCR beta chains were more clonally expanded and had lower generation probabilities than equally common non-associated chains.

The chain is made from TRBV7-8 and TRBJ1-5; TRBD1 could be the D gene, as 6 bases match. Sequencing used PBMCs. The clonotype originates from a girl aged 2 to 9 in good health and CMV-seronegative. The CDR3 is CASSSTTGSRNQPQHF. Here is the DNA: TGTGCCAGCAGCTCGACGACAGGATCTCGGAATCAGCCCCAGCATTTT.